This TCR beta chain was captured by sequencing in a study of blood T cell repertoires in COVID-19 (dated by TCRdb to the early 2020s). About the study as a whole: Collaborator samples came from the United States, Italy and Spain and covered acute and convalescent phases of COVID-19. The samples were drawn from two sources: the first 160 participants of the ongoing ImmuneRACE study, and 1,200 or so subjects contributed by 6 global collaborators. The dataset comprised deeply sampled blood TCRbeta repertoires from subjects exposed to, actively infected with, or recovered from COVID-19. The repertoires were made available in a free public database intended to serve as a resource for research on the immune response to SARS-CoV-2. The sample metadata nearly always contained a de-identified subject ID, COVID-19 status, age in years and sex. HLA class I and class II types, where available, came from metadata supplied by the sample provider rather than from assay-based typing. The material from the prospective study consisted of cDNA or gDNA derived from T cells, B-cell-depleted T cells, or PBMCs.

A note on this clone: There is no known antigen for this receptor. Base qualities are not provided; no much larger clone lies one nucleotide away.

What the authors observed across the whole study: Clinical and demographic metadata were provided uncurated, with the amount varying by source and participant.

Collaborating institutions collected whole blood in K2EDTA tubes following their own protocols. For TCRbeta analysis, collaborators shipped samples as frozen whole blood, isolated PBMCs, or DNA extracted from either of those sample types. There are 11 amino acids in the CDR3, from cysteine to phenylalanine inclusive. The retained sequence is limited to the CDR3, 33 bases, with the frame set at the first base. The V end loses 2 bases and the J end loses 4 bases, and a stretch of 4 bases separates them. Looking up the germline V gene yields CDR1 SGHDT and CDR2 YYEEEE. TCRbeta CDR3 regions were amplified from genomic DNA by means of the immunoSEQ Assay, a bias-controlled multiplex PCR. Under the source paper's analysis protocol: Within the assay, amplification of reference gene primers was used to estimate how many nucleated cells each sample contained. To quantify the absolute abundance of each unique TCRbeta CDR3 rearrangement, sequence reads were collapsed and filtered. For each sample, productive Simpson clonality was calculated as the square root of Simpson's diversity index over productive rearrangements. Here the immuneACCESS table is served through TCRdb, limited to in-frame sequences with V and J called. Missing clones are a known gap in these copies; in checked studies unresolved V genes cover under half, and the rest lacks a known reason. V and J calls and clone size are copied from that table; D and trimming were computed from the DNA. The sample table lists over 120,000 clones, approximately 80% of them with a count of one. The top ten clonotypes cover about 3% of the sample.

This clonotype was sampled from an elderly woman with acute or convalescent COVID-19. The sequenced sample consisted of peripheral blood. The receptor chain draws on TRBV5-6 and TRBJ2-7; no D gene call is confident. The nucleotide sequence is TGTGCCAGCAGCTTCAGGTACGAGCAGTACTTC. Its translation is CASSFRYEQYF.